These 29 T cell receptor beta chains came from one sample sequenced in a study of T cell responses to AZD1222 COVID-19 vaccine. Assay: immunoSEQ multiplex PCR; the TCRdb copy retains only in-frame clones and omits some. The sample lists fewer than 100,000 clones; around nine tenths were seen once. Sequencing was performed on peripheral blood, taken 28 days after the second AZD1222 dose. Source of these receptors: an adult who received the AZD1222 COVID-19 vaccine.

The chain recombines TRBV5-6 with TRBJ2-7, with 7 nucleotides matching TRBD1. This CDR3 spans 15 amino acids. CDR1 SGHDT and CDR2 YYEEEE come from the germline V gene. V was pared by 1 base and J by 0 bases, with 4 bases of the junction left unmatched. The CDR3 nucleotides read TGTGCCAGCAGCTTGCCCGGGACAGACTCCTACGAGCAGTACTTC. Protein sequence: CASSLPGTDSYEQYF.

The J gene is TRBJ2-7, the V gene TRBV5-1, with D tentatively TRBD2 (5 bases). The CDR3 totals 12 residues. V lost 4 bases to trimming and J lost 4 bases, with 9 bases between them. CDR1 is SGHRS, CDR2 YFSETQ, per germline. CDR3 amino acids: CASSRDLYEQYF. CDR3 coding DNA: TGCGCCAGCAGCCGGGATTTATACGAGCAGTACTTC. Drawing the rest from reference TRBV5-1 and TRBJ2-7, the complete variable domain is KAGVTQTPRYLIKTRGQQVTLSCSPISGHRSVSWYQQTPGQGLQFLFEYFSETQRNKGNFPGRFSGRQFSNSRSEMNVSTLELGDSALYLCASSRDLYEQYFGPGTRLTVT.

This clone appeared a single time. This chain links TRBV7-9 with TRBJ2-7, with TRBD1 matching over 8 bases. The CDR3 has 14 amino acids. Germline V gene lookup returns CDR1 SEHNR and CDR2 FQNEAQ (reference sequence). V lost 1 base to trimming and J lost 7 bases; unmatched junction nucleotides: 6. CDR3 nucleotide sequence: TGTGCCAGCAGCTTAGACGCCAGGGGGCTTGAGCAGTACTTC. This codes for CASSLDARGLEQYF.

The chain employs TRBV18 and TRBJ1-6; 7 bases fit TRBD1. The CDR3 contains 16 residues. Unmatched junction bases numbered 17, after V lost 7 bases and J lost 11 bases. Germline V lookup: CDR1 KGHSH, CDR2 LQKENI. The CDR3, as DNA: TGTGCCAGCTTTACGACACAGGGGCCCGGGGGGCCACCCCTCCACTTT. It yields the protein CASFTTQGPGGPPLHF.

The genes are TRBV4-3 and TRBJ2-3, with D hard to call. Trimming removed 0 bases at V and 3 bases at J, with 13 bases between. The germline gives CDR1 LGHNA, CDR2 YSLEER. The CDR3 is made up of 16 amino acids. The CDR3 DNA is TGCGCCAGCAGCCAAGATCGAACCCTGGGTACAGATACGCAGTATTTT. Translated, it gives CASSQDRTLGTDTQYF.

This chain uses TRBV7-8 with TRBJ2-1; a possible D gene is TRBD2 (6 bases). CDR3 length: 15 amino acids. Germline V gene data show CDR1 as SGHVS and CDR2 as FQNEAQ. V was cut by 7 bases and J by 0 bases, with 13 bases left in between. The DNA for the CDR3 is TGTGCCAGCAACGGCGGGGAACGCTCCTACAATGAGCAGTTCTTC. Translating gives CASNGGERSYNEQFF.

The chain joins TRBV30 to TRBJ1-2; tentatively, D is TRBD1 (5 bases). The CDR3 is 15 amino acids. The V and J ends lost 0 bases and 4 bases respectively, with 15 bases between them. The germline V gene encodes CDR1 GTSNPN and CDR2 SVGIG (reference sequence). The CDR3 nucleotides read TGTGCCTGGAGTGTCGAGGGACTCTTTTCCTATGGCTACACCTTC. This encodes CAWSVEGLFSYGYTF. The full variable domain, in which reference TRBV30 and TRBJ1-2 provide the parts outside the CDR3, is SQTIHQWPATLVQPVGSPLSLECTVEGTSNPNLYWYRQAAGRGLQLLFYSVGIGQISSEVPQNLSASRPQDRQFILSSKKLLLSDSGFYLCAWSVEGLFSYGYTFGSGTRLTVV.

V and J are TRBV5-4 and TRBJ1-2; 7 bases are shared with TRBD1. The CDR3 totals 14 residues. With 4 bases clipped from V and 8 bases from J, the junction kept 11 bases outside the gene matches. The germline CDR1 and CDR2 sequences are SGHNT and YYREEE (reference sequence). The CDR3 coding sequence is TGTGCCAGCAGCGTTATCACAGGGGAGCAAGGCTACACCTTC. Residues: CASSVITGEQGYTF. The whole variable domain, remainder taken from reference TRBV5-4 and TRBJ1-2, is ETGVTQSPTHLIKTRGQQVTLRCSSQSGHNTVSWYQQALGQGPQFIFQYYREEENGRGNFPPRFSGLQFPNYSSELNVNALELDDSALYLCASSVITGEQGYTFGSGTRLTVV.

The rearrangement uses TRBV12-3 or TRBV12-4 and TRBJ2-7, with 7 bases lining up with TRBD1. V gave up 6 bases and J gave up 4 bases; unmatched junction bases: 6. The CDR3 has 13 residues. The CDR3 reads CASSPGTAYEQYF. CDR3 sequence (DNA): TGTGCCAGCAGCCCTGGGACAGCTTACGAGCAGTACTTC.

The rearrangement joins TRBV10-3 to TRBJ1-6; D not resolved. Looked up from germline, CDR1 is ENHRY and CDR2 is SYGVKD. V gave up 3 bases and J gave up 7 bases, with 4 bases separating them. This CDR3 region has 12 residues. CDR3 region: CAISEGNSPLHF. The DNA of the CDR3 is TGTGCCATCAGTGAAGGCAATTCACCCCTCCACTTT.

The CDR3 DNA reads TGCGCCAGCAGCCTGGGCTACGCAACTAATGAAAAACTGTTTTTT. This codes for CASSLGYATNEKLFF. J is TRBJ1-4 and V is TRBV5-1; no clear D gene. The CDR3 has 15 amino acids. V was clipped by 4 bases and J by 0 bases, with 10 bases between them. Germline-derived CDR1 and CDR2 are SGHRS and YFSETQ.

This sequence joins TRBV3-1 (or the pseudogene TRBV3-2) and TRBJ1-2, with a possible D match to TRBD1 (5 bases). CDR3 size: 11 residues. Germline values: CDR1 LGHDT, CDR2 YNNKEL (reference sequence). The V gene lost 9 bases and the J gene lost 9 bases, with 14 bases spanning the gap. In nucleotides, the CDR3 is TGTGCCAGAAGGCAGAACAGGTGCTACACCTTC. It translates to CARRQNRCYTF.

The rearrangement links TRBV11-2 to TRBJ2-7; D gene ambiguous. CDR1 SGHAT and CDR2 FQNNGV come from the germline V gene. CDR3 length: 14 amino acids. The ends were cut back, 0 bases at V and 3 bases at J, with 9 bases in the middle. The CDR3: CASSLDLGYYEQYF. Here the CDR3 DNA reads TGTGCCAGCAGCTTAGATTTGGGATACTACGAGCAGTACTTC.

The gene calls are TRBV6-2 or TRBV6-3 and TRBJ1-1, with D tentatively TRBD1 (5 bases). V was trimmed by 6 bases and J by 4 bases, leaving 9 bases between them. The CDR3 loop spans 12 amino acids. Germline CDR1 and CDR2: MNHEY and SVGEGT. The CDR3 region has the DNA TGTGCCAGCAGCCAGGGTAGCACTGAAGCTTTCTTT. Translated, it gives CASSQGSTEAFF.

CDR3 nucleotides: TGTGCCAGCAGCTTAGGCGGCTATGGCTACACCTTC. Its protein product is CASSLGGYGYTF. The chain has TRBV13 and TRBJ1-2; D is unclear. The CDR3 has 12 residues. V lost 0 bases and J 4 bases, leaving 3 bases between the germline ends. Germline V gene sequence: CDR1 PRHDT, CDR2 FYEKMQ (reference sequence). Combining the CDR3 with reference TRBV13 and TRBJ1-2 gives the whole variable domain AAGVIQSPRHLIKEKRETATLKCYPIPRHDTVYWYQQGPGQDPQFLISFYEKMQSDKGSIPDRFSAQQFSDYHSELNMSSLELGDSALYFCASSLGGYGYTFGSGTRLTVV.

This clone was counted a single time. At one boundary the junction diverges from the germline segment, which might be a read error. The V gene is TRBV3-1 (or the pseudogene TRBV3-2), the J gene TRBJ2-1; D is unresolved. Looked up from germline, CDR1 is LGHDT and CDR2 is YNNKEL (reference sequence). CDR3 length: 13 residues. CDR3 bases: TGTGCCAGCAGCCAAGGCTCCCACAATGAGCAGTTCTTC. This translates into CASSQGSHNEQFF.

V gene TRBV2 combines with J gene TRBJ1-2; 8 bases match TRBD1. The CDR3 covers 13 residues. Germline V gene data show CDR1 as SNHLY and CDR2 as FYNNEI. With V trimmed by 7 bases and J by 2 bases, 3 bases remained unmatched. The CDR3 loop reads CASTRTGNYGYTF. The CDR3 bases are TGTGCCAGCACGAGGACAGGGAACTATGGCTACACCTTC.

The chain recombines TRBV4-3 with TRBJ1-4, with a weak D call TRBD1 (6 bases). V was shortened by 5 bases and J by 3 bases, with 13 bases between the two germline ends. Germline assignment: CDR1 LGHNA and CDR2 YSLEER. CDR3 length: 15 amino acids. The CDR3 region is CASSLQGLANEKLFF. CDR3 DNA: TGCGCCAGCAGCTTACAGGGTTTGGCTAATGAAAAACTGTTTTTT.

The chain carries TRBV29-1 and TRBJ1-5; D possibly corresponds to TRBD1 (6 bases). Germline CDR1 and CDR2: SQVTM and ANQGSEA. The CDR3 is made up of 13 amino acids. V gave up 7 bases and J gave up 2 bases, with 12 bases separating them. CDR3 coding DNA: TGCAGCGCCAAGGGGGGGGGCAATCAGCCCCAGCATTTT. Encoded protein: CSAKGGGNQPQHF.

This clone was found once. The chain links TRBV9 to TRBJ1-1; TRBD1 aligns across 10 bases. V was pared by 4 bases and J by 4 bases, with 1 base of the junction left unmatched. The germline gives CDR1 SGDLS, CDR2 YYNGEE. This CDR3 has 13 residues. CDR3 DNA sequence: TGTGCCAGCAGCCGGGACAGGGGCACTGAAGCTTTCTTT. Amino acids: CASSRDRGTEAFF.

V and J are TRBV11-2 and TRBJ2-1; D perhaps matches TRBD2 (5 bases). V gave up 6 bases and J gave up 4 bases, with 13 bases separating them. This CDR3 spans 14 amino acids. Germline CDR1 reads SGHAT; CDR2 reads FQNNGV. This chain's CDR3 is CASSSLAVYNEQFF. The DNA for the CDR3 is TGTGCCAGCAGTAGTCTAGCCGTATACAATGAGCAGTTCTTC. Combining the CDR3 with reference TRBV11-2 and TRBJ2-1 gives the whole variable domain EAGVAQSPRYKIIEKRQSVAFWCNPISGHATLYWYQQILGQGPKLLIQFQNNGVVDDSQLPKDRFSAERLKGVDSTLKIQPAKLEDSAVYLCASSSLAVYNEQFFGPGTRLTVL.

The sample holds a few counts of this clone. The chain employs TRBV24-1 and TRBJ2-2; TRBD1 matches 12 bases. Germline V lookup: CDR1 KGHDR, CDR2 SFDVKD. The CDR3 has 22 amino acids. Trimming cost V 10 bases and J 6 bases; bases outside gene matches: 29. The CDR3 here is CATSPLDPFLSPGQGASGELFF. Written as DNA, the CDR3 is TGTGCCACGTCCCCCCTTGATCCGTTTTTGTCACCGGGACAGGGGGCCTCCGGGGAGCTGTTTTTT.

The V call is TRBV5-1, the J call TRBJ1-3; D is ambiguous. V gave up 0 bases and J gave up 3 bases, with 10 bases separating them. This CDR3 spans 15 amino acids. Germline V gene lookup returns CDR1 SGHRS and CDR2 YFSETQ. The CDR3 DNA reads as TGCGCCAGCAGCTTGGTTCCGGAAAATGGAAACACCATATATTTT. It specifies CASSLVPENGNTIYF.

The J gene is TRBJ2-7, the V gene TRBV20-1; D tentatively fits TRBD1 or TRBD2 (5 bases each). V was pared by 3 bases and J by 6 bases, with 12 bases between. Germline CDR1 is DFQATT and CDR2 is SNEGSKA (reference sequence). The CDR3 spans 12 residues. The CDR3 loop is CSASEGQGEQYF. Written as DNA, the CDR3 is TGCAGTGCTAGTGAGGGGCAAGGCGAGCAGTACTTC.

The V gene is TRBV29-1, the J gene TRBJ2-7, with 12 positions matching TRBD2. J lost 0 bases, V lost 7 bases, and 7 bases had no gene match. Per germline, CDR1 SQVTM and CDR2 ANQGSEA. The CDR3 runs 15 residues. In DNA, the CDR3 is TGCAGCGGCATTGGACTAGCGGGGAGCTCCTACGAGCAGTACTTC. It translates to CSGIGLAGSSYEQYF.

V is TRBV7-3 and J is TRBJ1-6; 9 nucleotides agree with TRBD1. The V segment lost 3 bases and the J segment 3 bases; nucleotides outside the gene matches: 3. The CDR3 covers 16 residues. CDR1 and CDR2 from the germline V gene are SGHTA and FQGTGA. The CDR3 coding sequence is TGTGCCAGCAGCTTGACAGGGGGGAACTATAATTCACCCCTCCACTTT. Protein sequence: CASSLTGGNYNSPLHF.

The chain employs TRBV5-1 and TRBJ1-3; 9 positions agree with TRBD1. The CDR3 is made up of 18 amino acids. V was pared by 6 bases and J by 1 base, with 14 bases of the junction left unmatched. Germline CDR1 reads SGHRS; CDR2 reads YFSETQ. CDR3: CASILDRGITKSGNTIYF. The CDR3 bases are TGCGCCAGCATACTGGACAGGGGAATTACCAAGTCTGGAAACACCATATATTTT.

The chain couples TRBV29-1 to TRBJ1-5; TRBD1 aligns across 9 bases. The CDR3 sequence is 13 residues long. Trimming cost V 4 bases and J 7 bases; bases outside gene matches: 5. Germline CDR1 reads SQVTM; CDR2 reads ANQGSEA. The CDR3 spells CSVGGTGRQPQHF. CDR3 nucleotide sequence: TGCAGCGTTGGAGGGACAGGGAGACAGCCCCAGCATTTT.

The rearrangement uses TRBV6-5 and TRBJ2-7; D is undetermined. Germline CDR1 is MNHEY and CDR2 is SVGAGI. Trimming pared 6 bases from V and 6 bases from J, leaving 12 bases between. This CDR3 contains 12 residues. DNA for the CDR3: TGTGCCAGCAGCTTTAACATCGGCGAGCAGTACTTC. Translating gives CASSFNIGEQYF.